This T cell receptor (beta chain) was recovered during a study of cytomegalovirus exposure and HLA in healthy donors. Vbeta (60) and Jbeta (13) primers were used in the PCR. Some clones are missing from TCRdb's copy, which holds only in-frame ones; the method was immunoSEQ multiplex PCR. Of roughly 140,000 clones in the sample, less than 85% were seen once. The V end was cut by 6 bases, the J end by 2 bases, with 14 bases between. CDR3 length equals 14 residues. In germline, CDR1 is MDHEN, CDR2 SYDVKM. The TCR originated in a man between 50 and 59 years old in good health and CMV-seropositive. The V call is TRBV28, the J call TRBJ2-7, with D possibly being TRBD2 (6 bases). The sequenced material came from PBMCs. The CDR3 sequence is CASRKEGGPYEQYF. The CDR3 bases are TGTGCCAGCAGAAAGGAGGGAGGCCCCTACGAGCAGTACTTC.